Below are 9 T cell receptor beta chains sequenced from a single sample in a study of T cell responses to AZD1222 COVID-19 vaccine. Method: immunoSEQ multiplex PCR; TCRdb's copy keeps in-frame clones and lacks some. The sample shows roughly 200,000 clones, 85% to 95% of them seen only once. The starting material was peripheral blood, obtained 28 days after the second dose of the MenACWY control vaccine. These receptors all come from an adult who received the MenACWY meningococcal vaccine as a control.

The CDR3 loop reads CASSRPGGSGNTIYF. As DNA, the CDR3 is TGTGCCAGCAGTAGACCTGGCGGCTCTGGAAACACCATATATTTT. The chain has TRBV25-1 and TRBJ1-3; D is unclear. Trimming removed 5 bases at V and 0 bases at J, with 11 bases between. Germline lookup yields CDR1 MGHDK and CDR2 SYGVNS. The CDR3 extends over 15 amino acids.

V and J are TRBV12-3 or TRBV12-4 and TRBJ1-1; 8 positions agree with TRBD1. CDR3 length: 13 amino acids. After removal of 5 bases from V and 1 base from J, the junction contained 0 bases not matched to a gene. The CDR3, as DNA: TGTGCCAGCAGTGGACAGGGGAACACTGAAGCTTTCTTT. It codes for CASSGQGNTEAFF.

The chain links TRBV3-1 (or the pseudogene TRBV3-2) to TRBJ1-1, with D perhaps TRBD1 (5 bases). Trimming shortened V by 4 bases and J by 1 base, and 13 bases separated the two germline ends. The germline CDR1 and CDR2 sequences are LGHDT and YNNKEL (reference sequence). This CDR3 region has 15 residues. CDR3 protein: CASSLRGGGNTEAFF. In DNA form, the CDR3 reads TGTGCCAGCAGCCTCCGCGGGGGGGGGAACACTGAAGCTTTCTTT.

This sequence joins TRBV2 and TRBJ2-1, with 11 bases lining up with TRBD2. V trimming: 3 bases; J trimming: 2 bases; junction bases outside the gene matches: 3. In germline, CDR1 is SNHLY, CDR2 FYNNEI. The CDR3 extends over 16 amino acids. DNA of the CDR3: TGTGCCAGCAGTGAGGCTAGCGGGAGGACCTACAATGAGCAGTTCTTC. Translating it yields CASSEASGRTYNEQFF.

The rearrangement links TRBV30 to TRBJ1-6; the D gene is possibly TRBD1 (5 bases). Germline V gene lookup returns CDR1 GTSNPN and CDR2 SVGIG (reference sequence). There are 14 residues in the CDR3. The V and J ends lost 5 bases and 13 bases respectively, with 21 bases between them. For the CDR3, the DNA is TGTGCCTGGCAGCCCGGGACGGTTGGACATCCCCTCCACTTT. Translation: CAWQPGTVGHPLHF.

The chain is built from TRBV5-1 and TRBJ2-7; D unresolved. The CDR3 is 15 amino acids. Germline CDR1 and CDR2: SGHRS and YFSETQ. With 4 bases removed from V and 0 bases from J, the gap between germline ends came to 14 bases. The CDR3 DNA is TGCGCCAGCAGCCCGCGTTGGGAAACCTCCTACGAGCAGTACTTC. It translates to CASSPRWETSYEQYF.

The V call is TRBV11-1, the J call TRBJ2-7; TRBD2 aligns across 9 bases. This CDR3 has 14 amino acids. CDR1 is SGHAT, CDR2 FQDESV, per germline (reference sequence). The J segment lost 6 bases and the V segment lost 6 bases, leaving 9 bases of the junction unmatched. CDR3 DNA: TGTGCCAGCAGTATAGCGGGGGCCGTAGGCGAGCAGTACTTC. This codes for CASSIAGAVGEQYF. Supplemented by reference TRBV11-1 and TRBJ2-7, the full variable domain reads EAEVAQSPRYKITEKSQAVAFWCDPISGHATLYWYRQILGQGPELLVQFQDESVVDDSQLPKDRFSAERLKGVDSTLKIQPAELGDSAMYLCASSIAGAVGEQYFGPGTRLTVT.

V gene TRBV28 combines with J gene TRBJ1-6; 7 positions match TRBD1. The CDR3 contains 15 residues. The germline gives CDR1 MDHEN, CDR2 SYDVKM. V lost 5 bases to trimming and J lost 10 bases; unmatched junction nucleotides: 11. In nucleotides, the CDR3 is TGTGCCAGCAGTCCTTCGACAGGGATGCACTCACCCCTCCACTTT. Protein: CASSPSTGMHSPLHF. The full variable domain, its missing parts supplied by reference TRBV28 and TRBJ1-6, is DVKVTQSSRYLVKRTGEKVFLECVQDMDHENMFWYRQDPGLGLRLIYFSYDVKMKEKGDIPEGYSVSREKKERFSLILESASTNQTSMYLCASSPSTGMHSPLHFGNGTRLTVT.

The chain has TRBV7-2 and TRBJ1-6, with D uncertain. Germline CDR1 reads SGHTA; CDR2 reads FQGNSA. The CDR3 totals 16 residues. Trimming removed 5 bases at V and 0 bases at J, with 11 bases between. The DNA for the CDR3 is TGTGCCAGCAGCGTCGGAGGGAGCTCCTATAATTCACCCCTCCACTTT. It yields the protein CASSVGGSSYNSPLHF.